The sequence of this TCR beta chain was determined in a study of T cell responses to AZD1222 COVID-19 vaccine. Overall study results and limits: Sampling that yielded the repertoires occurred only after the peak T cell response.

Assay: immunoSEQ multiplex PCR; the TCRdb copy retains only in-frame clones and omits some. The sample has 100,000 to 150,000 clones, roughly 87% seen once. Deletions cut 2 bases from V and 1 base from J, with 9 bases between. The germline gives CDR1 MNHEY, CDR2 SVGEGT. The CDR3 is 16 residues long. As concerns this clone: Its antigen is unidentified.

This clonotype was sampled from an adult in good health. The sample in question was peripheral blood, obtained on day 0 of MenACWY control vaccination. This chain connects TRBV6-2 or TRBV6-3 to TRBJ2-6; D possibly corresponds to TRBD1 (6 bases). CDR3 residues: CASSYPTGSGANVLTF. For the CDR3, the DNA is TGTGCCAGCAGTTACCCCACAGGGTCTGGGGCCAACGTCCTGACTTTC.